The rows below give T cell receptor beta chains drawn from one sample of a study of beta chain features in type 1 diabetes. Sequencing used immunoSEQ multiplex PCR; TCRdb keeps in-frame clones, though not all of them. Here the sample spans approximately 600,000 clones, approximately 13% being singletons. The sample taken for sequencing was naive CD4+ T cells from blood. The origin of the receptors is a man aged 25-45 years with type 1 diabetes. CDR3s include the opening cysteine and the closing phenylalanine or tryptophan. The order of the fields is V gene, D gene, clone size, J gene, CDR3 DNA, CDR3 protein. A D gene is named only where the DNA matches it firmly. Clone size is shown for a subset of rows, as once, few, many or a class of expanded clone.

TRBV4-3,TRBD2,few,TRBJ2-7,TGCGCCAGCAGCCGCGGGACTAGCGGCGAGCAGTACTTC,CASSRGTSGEQYF
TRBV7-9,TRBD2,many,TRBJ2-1,TGTGCCAGCAGCTTATCCACTAGCGTTGGTGAGCAGTTCTTC,CASSLSTSVGEQFF
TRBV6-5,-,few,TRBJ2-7,TGTGCCAGCAGACCAGGACTCGGCGAGCAGTACTTC,CASRPGLGEQYF
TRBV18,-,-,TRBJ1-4,TGTGCCAGCTCGCGAGGGGCTAATGAAAAACTGTTTTTT,CASSRGANEKLFF
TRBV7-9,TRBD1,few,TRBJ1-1,TGTGCCAGCAGCCCGACAGGGGCGGACACTGAAGCTTTCTTT,CASSPTGADTEAFF
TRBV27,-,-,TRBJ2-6,TGTGCCAGCAGTTCACGACTCAACTCTGGGGCCAACGTCCTGACTTTC,CASSSRLNSGANVLTF
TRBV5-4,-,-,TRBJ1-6,TGTGCCAGCAGCGGAGGACAGAGCTCCTATAATTCACCCCTCCACTTT,CASSGGQSSYNSPLHF
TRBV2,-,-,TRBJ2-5,TGTGCCAGCAGCGTGAACCAAGAGACCCAGTACTTC,CASSVNQETQYF
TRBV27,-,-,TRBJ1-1,TGTGCCAGCAGTCTGTTGGGGAACACTGAAGCTTTCTTT,CASSLLGNTEAFF
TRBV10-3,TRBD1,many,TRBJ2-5,TGTGCCATCAGGGGGACAGAACAAGAGACCCAGTACTTC,CAIRGTEQETQYF
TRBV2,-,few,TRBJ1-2,TGTGCCAGCAGTGCGGGGGGTGGCTACACCTTC,CASSAGGGYTF
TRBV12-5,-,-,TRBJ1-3,TGTGCTAGTGGCCCTAGTGCTACAGGGACTGGAAACACCATATATTTT,CASGPSATGTGNTIYF
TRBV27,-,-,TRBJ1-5,TGTGCCAGCAGTCCGCGCTACACAGGGATCGGCAATCAGCCCCAGCATTTT,CASSPRYTGIGNQPQHF
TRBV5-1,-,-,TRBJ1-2,TGCGCCAGCAGCTTGGAGTTTGACATCCCTTCTGGCTATGGCTACACCTTC,CASSLEFDIPSGYGYTF
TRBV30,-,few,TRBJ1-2,TGTGCCTGGAGACCCCTAGGGAACTATGGCTACACCTTC,CAWRPLGNYGYTF